One sample yielded the 4 T cell receptor beta chains listed below, sequenced in a study of T cells in Graves' hyperthyroidism and ophthalmopathy. It was RNA transcripts that yielded the amplified TCR beta CDR3 regions. Initially, a first-round RT-PCR of the TCR CDR3 employed the HTBI primer set. TCRdb passed the multiplex PCR reads through MiXCR, listing each CDR3 protein once. The sample gives approximately 620,000 distinct CDR3 sequences, approximately 15% of which show up once; around 3.3% is in the top ten. Sequences were obtained from blood. Every receptor here comes from a woman aged 40 to 50 with Graves' ophthalmopathy.

The sample holds a few counts of this clonotype. The J gene is TRBJ2-1, the V gene TRBV10-3; possibly TRBD2 for D (6 bases). The CDR3 covers 17 residues. The V and J ends lost 4 bases and 0 bases respectively, with 16 bases between them. The V gene's germline CDR1 is ENHRY and CDR2 SYGVKD. CDR3 nucleotide sequence: TGTGCCATCAGTGGTAAATTAGCGGAGCACTCCTACAATGAGCAGTTCTTC. Amino acid sequence: CAISGKLAEHSYNEQFF.

In this sample, this clonotype turned up many times. V is TRBV24-1 and J is TRBJ2-3; D may correspond to TRBD1 or TRBD2 (5 bases each). Between the trimmed V and J ends, which lost 6 bases and 1 base, there was a span of 19 bases. The CDR3 has 17 residues. The germline gives CDR1 KGHDR, CDR2 SFDVKD. The CDR3 region has the DNA TGTGCCACCAGTTCTGGGACCATAGGAGAGGGCACAGATACGCAGTATTTT. Translating gives CATSSGTIGEGTDTQYF.

This clonotype occurred many times. The rearrangement links TRBV12-3 or TRBV12-4 to TRBJ2-5; 8 bases are shared with TRBD1. The CDR3 is 14 residues long. Trimming removed 4 bases from V and 5 bases from J; junction bases left unmatched: 6. The CDR3 nucleotides read TGTGCCAGCAGTTCATGGGACAGGAGGGAGACCCAGTACTTC. This codes for CASSSWDRRETQYF.

This clonotype occurred many times. This chain connects TRBV7-9 to TRBJ2-5, with a tentative D call TRBD2 (6 bases). Germline CDR1 and CDR2: SEHNR and FQNEAQ (reference sequence). Between the trimmed V and J ends, which lost 4 bases and 2 bases, there was a span of 17 bases. CDR3 length: 16 amino acids. In DNA form, the CDR3 reads TGTGCCAGCAGCTACAATAGCGGCGGAGGGCAAGAGACCCAGTACTTC. As protein: CASSYNSGGGQETQYF.